These 28 T cell receptor beta chains came from one sample sequenced in a study of blood T cell repertoires in COVID-19. The table came from immunoSEQ multiplex PCR; TCRdb's copy has only in-frame clones and leaves some out. The sample records approximately 80,000 clones, approximately 85% being singletons. The sequenced material came from peripheral blood. Receptors originate from a human donor in a cohort sampled during active COVID-19.

This sequence joins TRBV9 and TRBJ1-1, with 12 bases fitting TRBD1. The germline V gene encodes CDR1 SGDLS and CDR2 YYNGEE. The CDR3 has 17 amino acids. After removal of 3 bases from V and 5 bases from J, the junction contained 11 bases not matched to a gene. CDR3 amino acids: CASSAHPGQGARTEAFF. The CDR3 coding sequence is TGTGCCAGCAGCGCCCACCCGGGACAGGGGGCGAGGACTGAAGCTTTCTTT.

The chain employs TRBV12-3 or TRBV12-4 and TRBJ2-7, with D possibly TRBD2 on 5 matching bases. The CDR3 contains 13 residues. V dropped 5 bases and J dropped 2 bases, with 10 bases sitting between them. CDR3 in DNA: TGTGCCAGCAGTGGTGGACTTGCCTACGAGCAGTACTTC. This codes for CASSGGLAYEQYF.

The chain carries TRBV5-1 and TRBJ2-7, with D unclear. Trimming cost V 0 bases and J 2 bases, with 12 bases left between them. The CDR3 spans 15 residues. Germline CDR1 and CDR2: SGHRS and YFSETQ. The CDR3 spells CASSLGEVTTYEQYF. CDR3 in DNA: TGCGCCAGCAGCTTGGGAGAGGTGACGACCTACGAGCAGTACTTC.

The chain recombines TRBV24-1 with TRBJ2-3; 8 positions match TRBD2. CDR1 is KGHDR, CDR2 SFDVKD, per germline. The ends lost 5 bases at V and 5 bases at J; junction bases unmatched: 2. The CDR3 has 13 amino acids. The CDR3 region is CATSGAGEDTQYF. In DNA, the CDR3 is TGTGCCACCAGTGGAGCGGGGGAAGATACGCAGTATTTT.

This chain joins TRBV29-1 and TRBJ1-3; 7 bases match TRBD1. The CDR3 covers 13 residues. Germline V gene sequence: CDR1 SQVTM, CDR2 ANQGSEA. The trim removed 4 bases at V and 4 bases at J, leaving 4 bases unmatched. The CDR3 coding sequence is TGCAGCGTTGGACAGGGAACGGGAAACACCATATATTTT. As protein: CSVGQGTGNTIYF.

V and J are TRBV7-9 and TRBJ1-2; D uncertain. Germline V CDR1 and CDR2: SEHNR, FQNEAQ (reference sequence). V lost 0 bases and J 4 bases, leaving 15 bases between the germline ends. CDR3 length: 16 residues. CDR3: CASSLARSQRFYGYTF. The CDR3, as DNA: TGTGCCAGCAGCTTAGCTCGCAGTCAACGCTTCTATGGCTACACCTTC.

This clone occurred a few times. V is TRBV7-9 and J is TRBJ2-7; TRBD2 matches at 7 bases. Per the germline V gene, CDR1 is SEHNR and CDR2 is FQNEAQ (reference sequence). V gave up 1 base and J gave up 0 bases; unmatched junction bases: 6. This CDR3 contains 16 residues. CDR3 bases: TGTGCCAGCAGCTTAGGACTAGCTCAAAGCTCCTACGAGCAGTACTTC. Protein product: CASSLGLAQSSYEQYF. Combining the CDR3 with reference TRBV7-9 and TRBJ2-7 gives the whole variable domain DTGVSQNPRHKITKRGQNVTFRCDPISEHNRLYWYRQTLGQGPEFLTYFQNEAQLEKSRLLSDRFSAERPKGSFSTLEIQRTEQGDSAMYLCASSLGLAQSSYEQYFGPGTRLTVT.

This clone was seen only once. The J gene is TRBJ1-1, the V gene TRBV6-1; D is ambiguous. This CDR3 has 14 amino acids. Germline loops: CDR1 MNHNS, CDR2 SASEGT. V was shortened by 2 bases and J by 5 bases, with 12 bases between the two germline ends. CDR3 residues: CASSEPAAGTEAFF. In DNA form, the CDR3 reads TGTGCCAGCAGTGAACCCGCGGCGGGGACTGAAGCTTTCTTT.

The chain has TRBV19 and TRBJ2-7, with D perhaps TRBD2 (5 bases). From germline, CDR1 is LNHDA and CDR2 SQIVND (reference sequence). The CDR3 runs 13 residues. The V and J ends lost 3 bases and 2 bases respectively, with 8 bases between them. CDR3 residues: CASSIGVTYEQYF. The CDR3 DNA follows: TGTGCCAGTAGTATCGGGGTGACCTACGAGCAGTACTTC.

This clone was picked up one time. The chain carries TRBV30 and TRBJ1-1, with D possibly matching TRBD1 (6 bases). V was shortened by 1 base and J by 10 bases, with 7 bases between the two germline ends. The CDR3 contains 10 residues. Germline V gene lookup returns CDR1 GTSNPN and CDR2 SVGIG (reference sequence). Here the CDR3 reads CAWSGTVAFF. CDR3 bases: TGTGCCTGGAGTGGGACAGTAGCTTTCTTT.

The rearrangement uses TRBV2 and TRBJ2-3; the match to TRBD1 covers 10 bases. Germline trimming cut 3 bases from V and 4 bases from J; bases unmatched to any gene: 4. Per the germline V gene, CDR1 is SNHLY and CDR2 is FYNNEI. The CDR3 consists of 15 residues. The CDR3 coding sequence is TGTGCCAGCAGTGAGGACAGGGGGTTTTCAGATACGCAGTATTTT. Protein product: CASSEDRGFSDTQYF.

The V and J genes are TRBV7-9 and TRBJ2-2, with a tentative D call TRBD1 (5 bases). V lost 11 bases and J lost 0, with 10 bases in between. The V gene's germline CDR1 is SEHNR and CDR2 FQNEAQ (reference sequence). The CDR3 covers 13 residues. The DNA for the CDR3 is TGTGCCTCCACAGGATCGAACACCGGGGAGCTGTTTTTT. It encodes CASTGSNTGELFF.

This clone was seen once. The chain is built from TRBV20-1 and TRBJ1-4; D remains unclear. Germline values: CDR1 DFQATT, CDR2 SNEGSKA (reference sequence). This CDR3 has 11 amino acids. V was pared by 6 bases and J by 3 bases, with 5 bases between. CDR3 in amino acids: CSAAANEKLFF. CDR3 sequence (DNA): TGCAGTGCCGCGGCTAATGAAAAACTGTTTTTT.

This chain uses TRBV19 with TRBJ1-5; D uncertain. Per the germline V gene, CDR1 is LNHDA and CDR2 is SQIVND (reference sequence). V lost 5 bases and J lost 7, with 12 bases in between. The CDR3 covers 13 residues. CDR3 coding DNA: TGTGCCAGTAGTGAGGGATTTGGGCAGCCCCAGCATTTT. It codes for CASSEGFGQPQHF.

This chain links TRBV5-1 with TRBJ1-1; D possibly corresponds to TRBD1 (5 bases). CDR3 size: 13 residues. CDR1 and CDR2 (germline): SGHRS, YFSETQ. Trimming shortened V by 0 bases and J by 3 bases, and 6 bases separated the two germline ends. CDR3 in amino acids: CASSLVGDTEAFF. The CDR3 bases are TGCGCCAGCAGCTTGGTAGGGGACACTGAAGCTTTCTTT. Combining the CDR3 with reference TRBV5-1 and TRBJ1-1 gives the whole variable domain KAGVTQTPRYLIKTRGQQVTLSCSPISGHRSVSWYQQTPGQGLQFLFEYFSETQRNKGNFPGRFSGRQFSNSRSEMNVSTLELGDSALYLCASSLVGDTEAFFGQGTRLTVV.

The chain uses TRBV30 and TRBJ1-4, with TRBD1 identical over 12 bases. V shed 2 bases, J shed 7 bases, and the junction held 11 bases outside the gene matches. The CDR3 has 17 residues. The germline V gene has CDR1 GTSNPN and CDR2 SVGIG (reference sequence). The DNA for the CDR3 is TGTGCCTGGAGTCGTCCCGGGACAGGGGGCATTGGTGAAAAACTGTTTTTT. Amino acids: CAWSRPGTGGIGEKLFF.

The CDR3 DNA sequence: TGTGCCAGCAGCCGTACGGGGAACTATGGCTACACCTTC. It yields the protein CASSRTGNYGYTF. V is TRBV4-2 and J is TRBJ1-2; unclear D gene. This CDR3 is built from 13 residues. Per the germline V gene, CDR1 is LGHNA and CDR2 is YNFKEQ. Between the trimmed V and J ends, which lost 4 bases and 2 bases, there was a span of 8 bases.

The chain recombines TRBV6-2 or TRBV6-3 with TRBJ2-4; D might be TRBD1 (6 bases). Trimming stripped 4 bases from V and 5 bases from J, with 9 bases between. The CDR3 is made up of 13 amino acids. Germline loops: CDR1 MNHEY, CDR2 SVGEGT. The CDR3 protein is CASSLQGENIQYF. The CDR3 nucleotides are TGTGCCAGCAGTTTACAGGGTGAAAACATTCAGTACTTC.

This clone was observed many times. The chain employs TRBV9 and TRBJ1-2; D may be TRBD1 (5 bases). Per the germline V gene, CDR1 is SGDLS and CDR2 is YYNGEE. Deletions cut 0 bases from V and 8 bases from J, with 17 bases between. The CDR3 spans 15 residues. CDR3: CASSVVRVAGWGYTF. The CDR3 bases are TGTGCCAGCAGCGTAGTTAGAGTGGCAGGGTGGGGCTACACCTTC.

This chain links TRBV5-1 with TRBJ2-3; TRBD1 aligns across 7 bases. CDR3 length equals 15 residues. Looked up from germline, CDR1 is SGHRS and CDR2 is YFSETQ. V dropped 4 bases and J dropped 1; count of bases not matched to a gene: 6. CDR3 DNA sequence: TGCGCCAGCAGCGCAAGCCAGGGGGGCACAGATACGCAGTATTTT. Translated, it gives CASSASQGGTDTQYF.

The chain couples TRBV2 to TRBJ1-3, with D uncertain. The CDR3 extends over 15 amino acids. Trimming took off 5 bases at V and 0 bases at J, with 11 bases between the two ends. Germline CDR1 and CDR2: SNHLY and FYNNEI. DNA of the CDR3: TGTGCCAGCAGTTTGGGCTCCTACTCTGGAAACACCATATATTTT. Translating gives CASSLGSYSGNTIYF.

Written as DNA, the CDR3 is TGTGCCAGCAGTTCTGGGGGGGCCGATAGCAATCAGCCCCAGCATTTT. Encoded protein: CASSSGGADSNQPQHF. The V and J genes are TRBV28 and TRBJ1-5, with a weak D call TRBD1 (6 bases). V was cut by 4 bases and J by 0 bases, with 13 bases left in between. This CDR3 region has 16 residues. Germline CDR1 reads MDHEN; CDR2 reads SYDVKM.

This clone was counted once. J is TRBJ1-2 and V is TRBV18; the D gene is possibly TRBD1 (5 bases). The germline gives CDR1 KGHSH, CDR2 LQKENI. Trimming pared 3 bases from V and 8 bases from J, leaving 16 bases between. The CDR3 sequence is 14 residues long. CDR3 region: CASSPTRGEGGYTF. CDR3 nucleotides: TGTGCCAGCTCACCTACCAGAGGGGAGGGAGGCTACACCTTC.

The chain is built from TRBV19 and TRBJ2-7; the match to TRBD1 covers 8 bases. Losses at the gene ends were 6 bases for V and 5 bases for J; bases not matched to a gene: 3. The CDR3 is 12 residues long. CDR1 and CDR2 (germline): LNHDA, SQIVND (reference sequence). The chain's CDR3 is CASSPDRDEQYF. The CDR3 nucleotides are TGTGCCAGTAGCCCGGACAGGGACGAGCAGTACTTC.

This chain connects TRBV5-6 to TRBJ1-1; the D gene is possibly TRBD1 (6 bases). The CDR3 spans 14 residues. Germline values: CDR1 SGHDT, CDR2 YYEEEE. Deletions cut 4 bases from V and 8 bases from J, with 18 bases between. CDR3 DNA sequence: TGTGCCAGCAGCCTGGGGACACCTCGACCGGAAGCTTTCTTT. Translated, it gives CASSLGTPRPEAFF.

The rearrangement uses TRBV6-2 or TRBV6-3 and TRBJ2-1, with 10 positions matching TRBD2. With 0 bases clipped from V and 4 bases from J, the junction kept 12 bases outside the gene matches. Germline CDR1 MNHEY, CDR2 SVGEGT. The CDR3 sequence is 19 residues long. CDR3 residues: CASSYSTSGVQRGYNEQFF. The CDR3 DNA follows: TGTGCCAGCAGTTACTCAACTAGCGGGGTTCAGCGTGGATACAATGAGCAGTTCTTC.

The chain links TRBV28 to TRBJ1-2; 7 positions agree with TRBD1. The V segment lost 1 base and the J segment 8 bases; nucleotides outside the gene matches: 4. CDR1 and CDR2 (germline): MDHEN, SYDVKM. This CDR3 spans 13 amino acids. CDR3 protein: CASSLSYRGGYTF. CDR3 sequence (DNA): TGTGCCAGCAGTTTATCATACAGGGGAGGCTACACCTTC.

The V and J genes are TRBV5-1 and TRBJ2-1; a possible D gene is TRBD1 (6 bases). V was pared by 4 bases and J by 7 bases, with 15 bases between. The CDR3 runs 14 residues. The V gene's germline CDR1 is SGHRS and CDR2 YFSETQ. CDR3 bases: TGCGCCAGCAGCCCCCTAGGGGGTACGAATGAGCAGTTCTTC. It encodes CASSPLGGTNEQFF.